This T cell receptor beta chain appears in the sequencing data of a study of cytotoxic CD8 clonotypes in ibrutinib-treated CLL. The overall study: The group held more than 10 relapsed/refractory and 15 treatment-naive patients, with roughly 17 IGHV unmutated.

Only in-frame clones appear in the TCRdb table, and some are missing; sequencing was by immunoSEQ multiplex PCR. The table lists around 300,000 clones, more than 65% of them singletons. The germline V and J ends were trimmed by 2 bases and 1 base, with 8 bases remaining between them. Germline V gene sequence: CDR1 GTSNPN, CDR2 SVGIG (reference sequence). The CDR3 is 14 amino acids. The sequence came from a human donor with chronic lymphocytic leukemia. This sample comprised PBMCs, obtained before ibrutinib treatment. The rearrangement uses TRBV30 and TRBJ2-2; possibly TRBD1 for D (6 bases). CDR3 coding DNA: TGTGCCTGGAGTCCGACAGGGAACACCGGGGAGCTGTTTTTT. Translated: CAWSPTGNTGELFF.